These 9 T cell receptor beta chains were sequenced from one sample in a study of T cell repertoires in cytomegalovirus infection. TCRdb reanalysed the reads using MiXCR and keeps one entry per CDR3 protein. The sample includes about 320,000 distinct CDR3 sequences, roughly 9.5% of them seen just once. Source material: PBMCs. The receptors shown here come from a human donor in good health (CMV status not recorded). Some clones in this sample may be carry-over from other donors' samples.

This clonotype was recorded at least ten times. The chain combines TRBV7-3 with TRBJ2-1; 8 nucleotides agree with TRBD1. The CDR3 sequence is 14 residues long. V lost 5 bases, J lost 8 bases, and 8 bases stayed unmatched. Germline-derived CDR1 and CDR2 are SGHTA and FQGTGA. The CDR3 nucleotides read TGTGCCAGCAGCCGGACAGGGCCGACGGATGAGCAGTTCTTC. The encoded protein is CASSRTGPTDEQFF.

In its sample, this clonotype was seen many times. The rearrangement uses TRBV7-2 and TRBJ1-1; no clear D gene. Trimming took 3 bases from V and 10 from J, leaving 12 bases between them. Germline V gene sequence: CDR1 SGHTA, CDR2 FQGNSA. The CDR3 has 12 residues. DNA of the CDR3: TGTGCCAGCAGCTTGGATCACAACCGAGCTTTCTTT. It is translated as CASSLDHNRAFF.

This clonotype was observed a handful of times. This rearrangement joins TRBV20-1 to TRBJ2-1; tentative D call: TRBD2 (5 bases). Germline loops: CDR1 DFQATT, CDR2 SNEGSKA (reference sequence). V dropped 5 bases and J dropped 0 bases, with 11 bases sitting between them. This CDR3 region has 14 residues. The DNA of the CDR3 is TGCAGTGCTTTGGACTCGAGCTCCTACAATGAGCAGTTCTTC. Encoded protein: CSALDSSSYNEQFF.

CDR3 bases: TGTGCCAGCAGGGGGACGGGACAGATACTCACCGGGGAGCTGTTTTTT. Encoded protein: CASRGTGQILTGELFF. The rearrangement links TRBV6-5 to TRBJ2-2; 7 nucleotides agree with TRBD1. The CDR3 runs to 16 residues. Germline CDR1 is MNHEY and CDR2 is SVGAGI. With 6 bases clipped from V and 4 bases from J, the junction kept 11 bases outside the gene matches.

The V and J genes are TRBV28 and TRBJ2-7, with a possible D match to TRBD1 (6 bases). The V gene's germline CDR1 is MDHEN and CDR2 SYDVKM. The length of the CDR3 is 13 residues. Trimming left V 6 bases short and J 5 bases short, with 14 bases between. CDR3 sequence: CASSVSGVHEQYF. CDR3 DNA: TGTGCCAGCAGCGTCTCAGGGGTCCACGAGCAGTACTTC.

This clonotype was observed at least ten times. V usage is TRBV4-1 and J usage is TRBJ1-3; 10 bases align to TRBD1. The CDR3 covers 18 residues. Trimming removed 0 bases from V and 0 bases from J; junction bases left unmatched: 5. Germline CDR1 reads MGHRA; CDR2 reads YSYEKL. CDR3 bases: TGCGCCAGCAGCCAAGATGGGGACAGGGGCGACTCTGGAAACACCATATATTTT. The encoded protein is CASSQDGDRGDSGNTIYF.

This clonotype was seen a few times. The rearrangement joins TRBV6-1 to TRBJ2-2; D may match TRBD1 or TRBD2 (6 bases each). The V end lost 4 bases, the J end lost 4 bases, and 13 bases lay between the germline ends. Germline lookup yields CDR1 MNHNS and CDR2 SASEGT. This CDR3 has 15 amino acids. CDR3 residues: CASSARGRGTGELFF. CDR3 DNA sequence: TGTGCCAGCAGTGCTCGGGGGCGGGGCACCGGGGAGCTGTTTTTT.

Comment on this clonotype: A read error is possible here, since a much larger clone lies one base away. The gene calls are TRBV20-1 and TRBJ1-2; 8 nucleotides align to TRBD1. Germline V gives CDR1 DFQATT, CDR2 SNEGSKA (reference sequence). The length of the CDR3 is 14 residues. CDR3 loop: CSARAGGSGGGFTF. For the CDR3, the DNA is TGCAGTGCTAGGGCAGGGGGCAGCGGTGGTGGCTTCACCTTC.

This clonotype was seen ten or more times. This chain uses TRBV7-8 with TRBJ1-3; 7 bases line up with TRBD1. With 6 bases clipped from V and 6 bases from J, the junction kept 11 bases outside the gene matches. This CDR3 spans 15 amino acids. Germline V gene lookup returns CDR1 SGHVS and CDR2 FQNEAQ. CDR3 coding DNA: TGTGCCAGCAGGCGCCTGGGGCAGGGGGAAAACACCATATATTTT. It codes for CASRRLGQGENTIYF.